The clone carrying this T cell receptor (beta chain) appeared a few times. Its antigen is unidentified. Other nucleotide sequences in the sample specify the same CDR3. The source of the sample is a study of beta chain features in type 1 diabetes. Of the isolated RNA, all was reverse transcribed, and so the sequenced material was expressed TCRB transcripts. Sequencing used immunoSEQ multiplex PCR; TCRdb keeps in-frame clones, though not all of them. The sample carries 500,000 to 650,000 clones, roughly 12% recorded once. Regarding the study as a whole: Significant though moderate, a shortening of TCRB CDR3s appeared in all four CD4+ subsets of Type 1 diabetes patients.

In total, each donor contributed a single heparinised blood draw that averaged about 110 mL. A sort by CD45RO/CCR7/CD25/CD127/CD95/CD27 yielded CD4+ naive, central memory, regulatory and stem cell-like memory cells. Sorted populations were all over 95% pure. This receptor was obtained from a man aged 25-40 years with type 1 diabetes. Sequencing input: naive CD4+ T cells from blood.

The CDR3 coding sequence is TGTGCCAGCAGTTTGAGCTATGGCTACACCTTC. Protein sequence: CASSLSYGYTF. The genes are TRBV28 and TRBJ1-2; the D is unclear. Germline CDR1 MDHEN, CDR2 SYDVKM. The V and J ends lost 3 bases and 4 bases respectively, with 3 bases between them. The CDR3 has 11 amino acids.